Here is one TCR beta chain with its context. A much larger clone lies a single base off, so this may be a read error. CDR3 regions were amplified by Arm-PCR using iRepertoire HTBI primers to build TCR beta libraries. Per the authors' pipeline: Across samples, more than 55 TRBV and more than twelve TRBJ segments were found. MiXCR, run by TCRdb on the multiplex PCR reads, gives a single entry per CDR3 protein. TCRdb's processing, not the authors' own work, is the source of the V and J calls. The sample lists 360,000 or so distinct CDR3 sequences, 10% to 15% occurring once. This record comes from a study of regulatory T cells in long-lasting Graves disease. Time point given: newly diagnosed GD, antithyroid drugs for less than 3 months. Making the TCR library involved RNA that had been extracted from PBMCs. This CDR3 region has 13 residues. Germline CDR1 DFQATT, CDR2 SNEGSKA (reference sequence). The V gene lost 0 bases and the J gene lost 4 bases, with 9 bases spanning the gap.

This sample also belongs to another study, concerning T cells in Graves' hyperthyroidism and ophthalmopathy. That work contributes: During a first-round RT-PCR of the TCR CDR3, the HTBI primer set was used.

This chain links TRBV20-1 with TRBJ1-1, with unresolved D. The origin of this receptor is a woman aged 18-29 years with Graves disease. Sequenced material: peripheral blood mononuclear cells (PBMCs), taken at new diagnosis, from a patient treated with antithyroid drugs. The CDR3 here is CSARETGCTEAFF. The DNA for the CDR3 is TGCAGTGCTAGAGAGACCGGGTGCACTGAAGCTTTCTTT.